These 30 T cell receptor beta chains were all obtained from the same sample, sequenced in a study of T cells in Graves' hyperthyroidism and ophthalmopathy. TCR beta CDR3 sequences were amplified from RNA transcripts. The HTBI primer set drove a first-round RT-PCR of the TCR CDR3. MiXCR, applied by TCRdb to the multiplex PCR reads, yields one record per CDR3 protein. The table shows 540,000 or so distinct CDR3 sequences, with around 42% occurring only once. Sample: peripheral blood or thyroid tissue (not recorded which). Receptors originate from an adult woman with Graves' disease, either hyperthyroidism or ophthalmopathy (not recorded which).

The CDR3 loop reads CASGALSFYEQYF. The CDR3 nucleotides read TGTGCCAGCGGGGCCCTTTCGTTCTACGAGCAGTACTTC. The chain combines TRBV2 with TRBJ2-7, with a weak D call TRBD1 (5 bases). The V end lost 8 bases, the J end lost 3 bases, and 14 bases lay between the germline ends. The CDR3 is made up of 13 amino acids. Germline V gene sequence: CDR1 SNHLY, CDR2 FYNNEI. Supplemented by reference TRBV2 and TRBJ2-7, the full variable domain reads EPEVTQTPSHQVTQMGQEVILRCVPISNHLYFYWYRQILGQKVEFLVSFYNNEISEKSEIFDDQFSVERPDGSNFTLKIRSTKLEDSAMYFCASGALSFYEQYFGPGTRLTVT.

The table lists this clonotype with many counts. The rearrangement joins TRBV14 to TRBJ2-2; D not resolved. Per germline, CDR1 SGHDN and CDR2 FVKESK. This CDR3 is built from 16 residues. The V end lost 0 bases, the J end lost 3 bases, and 11 bases lay between the germline ends. As DNA, the CDR3 is TGTGCCAGCAGCCAAGATCTCTCACTCTACACCGGGGAGCTGTTTTTT. Translated: CASSQDLSLYTGELFF.

This clonotype came up many times. The gene calls are TRBV5-6 and TRBJ2-5; D is possibly TRBD1 or TRBD2 (5 bases each). There are 13 residues in the CDR3. With 0 bases removed from V and 5 bases from J, the gap between germline ends came to 8 bases. Germline V gene sequence: CDR1 SGHDT, CDR2 YYEEEE. The CDR3 region has the DNA TGTGCCAGCAGCTTGGATGGGGACGAGACCCAGTACTTC. Its protein is CASSLDGDETQYF.

This clonotype was observed many times. V gene TRBV10-1 combines with J gene TRBJ1-1; unclear D gene. V was trimmed by 4 bases and J by 1 base, leaving 4 bases between them. The germline V gene has CDR1 WNHNN and CDR2 SYGVQD (reference sequence). This CDR3 has 12 residues. CDR3 in DNA: TGCGCCAGCAGTGGACAGAACACTGAAGCTTTCTTT. Protein: CASSGQNTEAFF.

This clonotype was detected once. V gene TRBV15 combines with J gene TRBJ2-7; D perhaps matches TRBD2 (6 bases). Trimming took off 1 base at V and 6 bases at J, with 16 bases between the two ends. The CDR3 is 15 residues long. Looked up from germline, CDR1 is LNHNV and CDR2 is YYDKDF (reference sequence). The DNA for the CDR3 is TGTGCCACCAGCAGAGGGGGCAGGGAGGAGGCCGAGCAGTACTTC. Residues: CATSRGGREEAEQYF.

The V and J genes are TRBV12-3 or TRBV12-4 and TRBJ1-1; TRBD1 is a possible D gene (6 bases). The CDR3 runs 12 residues. V was clipped by 6 bases and J by 11 bases, with 16 bases between them. The CDR3 reads CASRRTVQAAFF. In DNA, the CDR3 is TGTGCCAGCAGACGGACAGTTCAAGCGGCTTTCTTT.

This chain joins TRBV28 and TRBJ2-7; 10 bases match TRBD2. Per the germline V gene, CDR1 is MDHEN and CDR2 is SYDVKM. The CDR3 covers 16 residues. V shed 6 bases, J shed 2 bases, and the junction held 10 bases outside the gene matches. CDR3 sequence reads: CASRSSGLAATYEQYF. Written as DNA, the CDR3 is TGTGCCAGCAGATCGTCAGGACTAGCGGCTACCTACGAGCAGTACTTC.

The V gene is TRBV5-1, the J gene TRBJ1-5, with D unresolved. Per the germline V gene, CDR1 is SGHRS and CDR2 is YFSETQ. Trimming pared 4 bases from V and 0 bases from J, leaving 17 bases between. The CDR3 is made up of 17 amino acids. The CDR3 sequence: CASSAKLPLGSNQPQHF. CDR3 sequence (DNA): TGCGCCAGCAGCGCAAAACTCCCATTGGGTAGCAATCAGCCCCAGCATTTT. The variable domain in full, completed from reference TRBV5-1 and TRBJ1-5, reads KAGVTQTPRYLIKTRGQQVTLSCSPISGHRSVSWYQQTPGQGLQFLFEYFSETQRNKGNFPGRFSGRQFSNSRSEMNVSTLELGDSALYLCASSAKLPLGSNQPQHFGDGTRLSIL.

The V gene is TRBV13, the J gene TRBJ1-2, with 8 nucleotides matching TRBD1. J was trimmed by 3 bases and V by 8 bases; bases with no gene match: 17. This CDR3 is 17 amino acids long. CDR1 PRHDT and CDR2 FYEKMQ come from the germline V gene (reference sequence). The CDR3 DNA reads TGTGCCAGCGACGACCCGACAGGGGCTGGCGGGGACTATGGCTACACCTTC. This gives the protein CASDDPTGAGGDYGYTF.

Ten or more counts support this clonotype. The chain joins TRBV2 to TRBJ1-5, with 7 positions matching TRBD1. Germline V gene data show CDR1 as SNHLY and CDR2 as FYNNEI. The CDR3 length is 14 residues. Trimming at V came to 5 bases and at J to 2 bases, leaving 3 bases not matched to a gene. The CDR3 region is CASSYRGGNQPQHF. The CDR3 DNA reads as TGTGCCAGCAGTTACAGGGGAGGCAATCAGCCCCAGCATTTT. Looking up the rest from reference TRBV2 and TRBJ1-5 gives the full variable domain: EPEVTQTPSHQVTQMGQEVILRCVPISNHLYFYWYRQILGQKVEFLVSFYNNEISEKSEIFDDQFSVERPDGSNFTLKIRSTKLEDSAMYFCASSYRGGNQPQHFGDGTRLSIL.

This chain connects TRBV7-2 to TRBJ1-2; D is ambiguous. Germline-derived CDR1 and CDR2 are SGHTA and FQGNSA. This CDR3 has 15 amino acids. Trimming shortened V by 0 bases and J by 0 bases, and 8 bases separated the two germline ends. The CDR3 sequence: CASSLAQVTNYGYTF. The CDR3 coding sequence is TGTGCCAGCAGCTTAGCTCAGGTTACTAACTATGGCTACACCTTC.

This clonotype was found a few times. CDR3 protein: CASSPNDPGQGRYGYTF. CDR3 nucleotides: TGCGCCAGCAGTCCGAATGATCCGGGACAGGGTCGCTATGGCTACACCTTC. J is TRBJ1-2 and V is TRBV4-1; 9 bases line up with TRBD1. Trimming took 6 bases from V and 4 from J; bases not matched to a gene: 15. The CDR3 loop spans 17 amino acids. Looked up from germline, CDR1 is MGHRA and CDR2 is YSYEKL.

This clonotype was counted ten times or more. The chain joins TRBV5-8 to TRBJ2-7, with TRBD1 identical over 8 bases. The V segment lost 5 bases and the J segment 4 bases; nucleotides outside the gene matches: 8. The CDR3 runs to 14 residues. Germline V CDR1 and CDR2: SGHTS, YDEGEE. CDR3 protein: CASSSRTGMYEQYF. The CDR3 bases are TGTGCCAGCAGTTCGCGGACAGGGATGTACGAGCAGTACTTC.

This clonotype was observed at least ten times. The chain employs TRBV7-8 and TRBJ1-1; D is ambiguous. The germline V gene has CDR1 SGHVS and CDR2 FQNEAQ. Trimming shortened V by 1 base and J by 1 base, and 4 bases separated the two germline ends. CDR3 length: 13 amino acids. DNA of the CDR3: TGTGCCAGCAGCTTAGGCACGAACACTGAAGCTTTCTTT. It encodes CASSLGTNTEAFF.

This clonotype was observed a single time. The DNA is left out, because the CDR3 cannot be placed on it with certainty; the CDR3 is given as TCRdb lists it. The J gene is TRBJ2-7, the V gene TRBV5-6; the listed D gene, TRBD1, was not tested against the DNA. The CDR3 numbers 20 amino acids, ends counted. CDR1 is SGHDT and CDR2 is YYEEEE in the germline V gene. The CDR3 sequence: CASSFYICSARAPIGGRAYF.

The sample holds many counts of this clonotype. The chain has TRBV5-1 and TRBJ1-1; the D is unclear. Germline V lookup: CDR1 SGHRS, CDR2 YFSETQ. This CDR3 contains 19 residues. With 1 base removed from V and 9 bases from J, the gap between germline ends came to 31 bases. DNA for the CDR3: TGCGCCAGCAGCTTGCTGACTTTTTCCCGGGCCACGTTGAGAAACAAAGCTTTCTTT. Translated: CASSLLTFSRATLRNKAFF.

The gene calls are TRBV7-9 and TRBJ2-5; TRBD1 might be the D (6 bases). The V gene lost 4 bases and the J gene lost 2 bases, with 11 bases spanning the gap. The V gene's germline CDR1 is SEHNR and CDR2 FQNEAQ (reference sequence). The CDR3 runs to 14 residues. CDR3: CASSSNRVQETQYF. The CDR3 DNA reads as TGTGCCAGCAGCTCCAACAGGGTACAAGAGACCCAGTACTTC.

The chain carries TRBV7-1 and TRBJ1-1, with D possibly being TRBD1 (6 bases). TRBV7-1 is placed among ORFs of uncertain function. The CDR3 contains 15 residues. The ends were cut back, 3 bases at V and 10 bases at J, with 21 bases in the middle. This chain's CDR3 is CASSSQGGGELGAFF. In DNA, the CDR3 is TGTGCCAGCAGCTCGCAGGGAGGGGGGGAGCTTGGAGCTTTCTTT.

The chain carries TRBV10-3 and TRBJ2-5; TRBD2 aligns across 8 bases. Germline loops: CDR1 ENHRY, CDR2 SYGVKD. Trimming at V came to 4 bases and at J to 2 bases, leaving 6 bases not matched to a gene. The CDR3 sequence is 15 residues long. DNA of the CDR3: TGTGCCATCAGTGGGTTAGCGGGAATGCAAGAGACCCAGTACTTC. This codes for CAISGLAGMQETQYF.

This clonotype came up many times. This chain joins TRBV3-1 and TRBJ2-7, with D perhaps matching TRBD2 (6 bases). Germline V gives CDR1 LGHDT, CDR2 YNNKEL (reference sequence). The germline V and J ends were trimmed by 0 bases and 1 base, with 10 bases remaining between them. The CDR3 length is 15 residues. Here the CDR3 DNA reads TGTGCCAGCAGCCAAGATGTGGCGGGATCCTACGAGCAGTACTTC. Residues: CASSQDVAGSYEQYF.

The V and J genes are TRBV7-3 and TRBJ1-1; 8 nucleotides match TRBD1. This CDR3 is built from 14 residues. Germline values: CDR1 SGHTA, CDR2 FQGTGA. V shed 5 bases, J shed 11 bases, and the junction held 13 bases outside the gene matches. CDR3 in DNA: TGTGCCAGCAGCCCGCAACGGCAGGGGGCTTTGGCTTTCTTT. Translation gives CASSPQRQGALAFF.

This clonotype has a count of ten or more. The chain carries TRBV5-1 and TRBJ1-5; no definite D call. With 0 bases removed from V and 0 bases from J, the gap between germline ends came to 10 bases. This CDR3 spans 16 amino acids. Germline V CDR1 and CDR2: SGHRS, YFSETQ. The CDR3 protein is CASSLEGSYSNQPQHF. Here the CDR3 DNA reads TGCGCCAGCAGCTTGGAGGGCAGTTATAGCAATCAGCCCCAGCATTTT.

This chain connects TRBV13 to TRBJ2-2; 8 nucleotides align to TRBD2. The trim removed 1 base at V and 6 bases at J, leaving 4 bases unmatched. The germline CDR1 and CDR2 sequences are PRHDT and FYEKMQ (reference sequence). The CDR3 is 15 residues long. The chain's CDR3 is CASSLAGGQAGELFF. Here the CDR3 DNA reads TGTGCCAGCAGCTTAGCGGGAGGGCAGGCCGGGGAGCTGTTTTTT.

In this sample, this clonotype turned up many times. V and J are TRBV11-2 and TRBJ1-6; D is undetermined. V was shortened by 1 base and J by 10 bases, with 8 bases between the two germline ends. Looked up from germline, CDR1 is SGHAT and CDR2 is FQNNGV. The CDR3 covers 13 residues. CDR3 coding DNA: TGTGCCAGCAGCTTAGCAACCGTCTCACCCCTCCACTTT. Translated, it gives CASSLATVSPLHF.

This clonotype was seen repeatedly, ten times or more. DNA for the CDR3: TGCAGTGCACAAGACAGGGGGCGAAGCAATCAGCCCCAGCATTTT. It yields the protein CSAQDRGRSNQPQHF. The chain joins TRBV20-1 to TRBJ1-5; 10 bases fit TRBD1. The CDR3 is made up of 15 amino acids. The germline CDR1 and CDR2 sequences are DFQATT and SNEGSKA (reference sequence). V lost 6 bases to trimming and J lost 1 base; unmatched junction nucleotides: 6.

This clonotype was counted only a few times. The gene calls are TRBV18 and TRBJ2-7; D is possibly TRBD2 (6 bases). Trimming pared 8 bases from V and 3 bases from J, leaving 17 bases between. The CDR3 is 14 amino acids. Germline-derived CDR1 and CDR2 are KGHSH and LQKENI. The CDR3 sequence is CASKPGTGDYEQYF. CDR3 coding DNA: TGTGCCAGCAAACCCGGGACTGGGGACTACGAGCAGTACTTC.

This clonotype was counted many times. The chain recombines TRBV6-5 with TRBJ1-2; TRBD1 might be the D (5 bases). The CDR3 loop spans 13 amino acids. V lost 8 bases and J 7 bases, leaving 17 bases between the germline ends. The germline V gene has CDR1 MNHEY and CDR2 SVGAGI. This CDR3 is CASGRGRSGGYTF. The CDR3 region has the DNA TGTGCCAGCGGTCGGGGGAGGTCGGGTGGCTACACCTTC.

This clonotype was seen a few times. Sequence at one end of the junction differs from germline and may be a read error. This sequence joins TRBV7-7 and TRBJ2-3; D is uncertain. Germline lookup yields CDR1 SSHAT and CDR2 FNYEAQ (reference sequence). This CDR3 is built from 14 residues. The CDR3 DNA reads TGTGCTAGCAGCCCTCATCTGGGGACAGATACGCAGTATTTT. Amino acid sequence: CASSPHLGTDTQYF.

This clonotype was observed many times. This chain uses TRBV7-9 with TRBJ2-7; 7 bases agree with TRBD1. The CDR3 is made up of 15 amino acids. The germline V gene encodes CDR1 SEHNR and CDR2 FQNEAQ (reference sequence). The trim removed 5 bases at V and 4 bases at J, leaving 11 bases unmatched. The CDR3 DNA is TGTGCCAGCAGCGGGATACAGGGGCAGCGGTACGAGCAGTACTTC. Translation gives CASSGIQGQRYEQYF.

The chain carries TRBV7-8 and TRBJ1-3; D gene unclear. Looked up from germline, CDR1 is SGHVS and CDR2 is FQNEAQ. V was trimmed by 3 bases and J by 0 bases, leaving 9 bases between them. This CDR3 spans 15 amino acids. CDR3: CASSFRAGSGNTIYF. CDR3 nucleotides: TGTGCCAGCAGCTTCAGAGCGGGCTCTGGAAACACCATATATTTT. Complete variable domain (other parts from reference TRBV7-8 and TRBJ1-3): GAGVSQSPRYKVAKRGQDVALRCDPISGHVSLFWYQQALGQGPEFLTYFQNEAQLDKSGLPSDRFFAERPEGSVSTLKIQRTQQEDSAVYLCASSFRAGSGNTIYFGEGSWLTVV.